This T cell receptor (beta chain) stems from a study of OX40 agonist ivuxolimab in advanced cancers. Study background: Recorded diagnoses for dose-escalation patients were hepatocellular carcinoma, melanoma, renal cell or head and neck cancer. Broader study findings: Among the lowest peripheral clonal expansion occurred in 0.1-3.0 mg/kg partial responders.

This clone was observed a few times. The antigen is not known. The V gene's germline CDR1 is MRHNA and CDR2 SNTAGT. The CDR3 runs 14 residues. Trimming cost V 0 bases and J 3 bases, with 7 bases left between them. Assay used: immunoSEQ multiplex PCR; TCRdb lists only in-frame clones, some missing. The sample holds about 72,000 clones, approximately 81% seen once. This chain connects TRBV6-4 to TRBJ2-3; D unclear. The source is an adult with an advanced solid tumor such as melanoma, head and neck, liver or kidney cancer. Sequencing used CD4+ or CD8+ T cells sorted from blood, obtained in a trial of the OX40 agonist ivuxolimab. The DNA for the CDR3 is TGTGCCAGCAGTGACTCCTTAGATACAGATACGCAGTATTTT. Its protein is CASSDSLDTDTQYF.